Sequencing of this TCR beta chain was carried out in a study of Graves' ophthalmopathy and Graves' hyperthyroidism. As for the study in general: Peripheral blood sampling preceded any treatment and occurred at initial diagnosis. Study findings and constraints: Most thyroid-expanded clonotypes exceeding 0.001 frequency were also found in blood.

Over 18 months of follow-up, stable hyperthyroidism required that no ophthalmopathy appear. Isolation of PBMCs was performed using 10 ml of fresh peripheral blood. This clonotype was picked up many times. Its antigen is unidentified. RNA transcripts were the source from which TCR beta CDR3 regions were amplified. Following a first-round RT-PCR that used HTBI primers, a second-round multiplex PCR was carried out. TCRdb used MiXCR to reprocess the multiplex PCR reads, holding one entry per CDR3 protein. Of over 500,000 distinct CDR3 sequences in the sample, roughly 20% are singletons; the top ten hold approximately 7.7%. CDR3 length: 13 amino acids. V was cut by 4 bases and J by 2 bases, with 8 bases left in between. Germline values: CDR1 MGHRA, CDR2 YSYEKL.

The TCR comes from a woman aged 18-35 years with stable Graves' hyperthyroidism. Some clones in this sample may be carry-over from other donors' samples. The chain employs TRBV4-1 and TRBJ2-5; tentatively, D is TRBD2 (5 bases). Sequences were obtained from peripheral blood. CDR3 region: CASSRRVQETQYF. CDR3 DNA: TGCGCCAGCAGCCGGCGGGTTCAAGAGACCCAGTACTTC.